This T cell receptor (beta chain) is from a study of blood T cell repertoires in COVID-19. Looked up from germline, CDR1 is LNHDA and CDR2 is SQIVND (reference sequence). The CDR3 spans 15 residues. V gave up 5 bases and J gave up 5 bases, with 15 bases separating them. Original processing methods: Estimates of nucleated cell counts were drawn from the amplification of reference gene primers. TCRdb keeps only in-frame clones here, not all; method: immunoSEQ multiplex PCR. V and J calls and clone size follow that table, whereas D and trimming were derived from the DNA. The top ten clones hold roughly 4% of a sample with 140,000 to 150,000 clones, about nine tenths of them seen once.

The specimen was PBMCs or T cells enriched from blood (not recorded which). The sequence came from a middle-aged woman who had been exposed to COVID-19. The rearrangement links TRBV19 to TRBJ1-4; D gene uncertain. CDR3 DNA: TGTGCCAGTAGTTCCCCTTGGAAGGAGAATGAAAAACTGTTTTTT. The encoded protein is CASSSPWKENEKLFF.